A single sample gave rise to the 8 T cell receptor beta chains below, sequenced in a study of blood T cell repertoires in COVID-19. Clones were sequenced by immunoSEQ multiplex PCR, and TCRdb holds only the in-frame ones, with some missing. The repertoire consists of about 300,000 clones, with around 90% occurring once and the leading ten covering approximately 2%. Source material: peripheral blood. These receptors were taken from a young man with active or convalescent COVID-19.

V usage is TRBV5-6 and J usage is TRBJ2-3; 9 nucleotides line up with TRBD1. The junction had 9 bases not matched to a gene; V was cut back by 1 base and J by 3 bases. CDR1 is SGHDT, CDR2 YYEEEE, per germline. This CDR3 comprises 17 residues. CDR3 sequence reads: CASSLMSGQGFTDTQYF. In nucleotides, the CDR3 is TGTGCCAGCAGCTTGATGTCCGGACAGGGGTTTACAGATACGCAGTATTTT. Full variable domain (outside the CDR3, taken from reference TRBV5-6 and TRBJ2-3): DAGVTQSPTHLIKTRGQQVTLRCSPKSGHDTVSWYQQALGQGPQFIFQYYEEEERQRGNFPDRFSGHQFPNYSSELNVNALLLGDSALYLCASSLMSGQGFTDTQYFGPGTRLTVL.

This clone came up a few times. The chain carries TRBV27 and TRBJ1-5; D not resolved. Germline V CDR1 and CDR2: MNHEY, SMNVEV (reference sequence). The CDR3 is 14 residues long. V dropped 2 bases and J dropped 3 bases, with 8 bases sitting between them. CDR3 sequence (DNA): TGTGCCAGCAGTTTAACTGCCTCCAATCAGCCCCAGCATTTT. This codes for CASSLTASNQPQHF.

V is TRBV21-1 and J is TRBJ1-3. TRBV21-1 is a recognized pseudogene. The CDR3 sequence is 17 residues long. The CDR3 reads CASSYLRTQRSGNTIYF. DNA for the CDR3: TGTGCCAGCAGCTACTTGCGCACCCAGCGCTCTGGAAACACCATATATTTT.

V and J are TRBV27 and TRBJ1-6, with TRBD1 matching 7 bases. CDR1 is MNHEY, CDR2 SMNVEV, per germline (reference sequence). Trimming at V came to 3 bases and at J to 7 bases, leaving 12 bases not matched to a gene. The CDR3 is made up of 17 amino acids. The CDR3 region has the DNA TGTGCCAGCAGTTTGGGGGGAGGACAGGCTCGGAATTCACCCCTCCACTTT. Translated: CASSLGGGQARNSPLHF.

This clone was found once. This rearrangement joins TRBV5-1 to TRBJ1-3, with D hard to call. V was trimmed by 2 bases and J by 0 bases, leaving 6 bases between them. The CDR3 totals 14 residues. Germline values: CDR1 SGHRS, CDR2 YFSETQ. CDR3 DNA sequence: TGCGCCAGCAGCTTCGGTCTCTCTGGAAACACCATATATTTT. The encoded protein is CASSFGLSGNTIYF. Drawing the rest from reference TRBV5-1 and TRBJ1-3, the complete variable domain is KAGVTQTPRYLIKTRGQQVTLSCSPISGHRSVSWYQQTPGQGLQFLFEYFSETQRNKGNFPGRFSGRQFSNSRSEMNVSTLELGDSALYLCASSFGLSGNTIYFGEGSWLTVV.

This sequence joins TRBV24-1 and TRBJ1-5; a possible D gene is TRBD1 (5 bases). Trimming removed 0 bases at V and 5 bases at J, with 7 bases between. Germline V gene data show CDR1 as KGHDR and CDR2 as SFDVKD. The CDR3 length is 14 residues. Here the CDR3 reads CATSDLAGDQPQHF. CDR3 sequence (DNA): TGTGCCACCAGTGATTTGGCGGGGGATCAGCCCCAGCATTTT.

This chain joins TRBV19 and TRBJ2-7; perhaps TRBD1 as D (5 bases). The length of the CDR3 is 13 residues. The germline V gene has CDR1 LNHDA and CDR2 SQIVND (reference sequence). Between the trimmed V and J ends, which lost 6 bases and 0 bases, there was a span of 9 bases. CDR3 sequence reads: CASRPGFSYEQYF. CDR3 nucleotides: TGTGCCAGTAGGCCAGGGTTCTCCTACGAGCAGTACTTC.

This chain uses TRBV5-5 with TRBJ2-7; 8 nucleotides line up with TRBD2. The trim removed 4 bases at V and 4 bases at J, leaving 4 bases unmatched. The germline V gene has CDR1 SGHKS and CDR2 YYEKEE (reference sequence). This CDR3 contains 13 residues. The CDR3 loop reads CASSLRLAYEQYF. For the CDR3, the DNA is TGTGCCAGCAGCCTCCGACTAGCGTACGAGCAGTACTTC.